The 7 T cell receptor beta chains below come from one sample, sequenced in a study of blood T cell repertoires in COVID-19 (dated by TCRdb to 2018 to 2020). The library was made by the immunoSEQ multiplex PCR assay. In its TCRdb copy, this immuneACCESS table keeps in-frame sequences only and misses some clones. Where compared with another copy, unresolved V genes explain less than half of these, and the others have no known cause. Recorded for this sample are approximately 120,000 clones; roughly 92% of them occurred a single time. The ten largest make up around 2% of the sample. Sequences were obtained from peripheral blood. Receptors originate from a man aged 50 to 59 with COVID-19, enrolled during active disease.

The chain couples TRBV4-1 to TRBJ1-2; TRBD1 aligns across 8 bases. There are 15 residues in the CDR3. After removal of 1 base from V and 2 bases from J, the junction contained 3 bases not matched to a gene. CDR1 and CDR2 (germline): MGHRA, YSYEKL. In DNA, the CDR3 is TGCGCCAGCAGCCAAGGTCGGACAGGGAACTATGGCTACACCTTC. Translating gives CASSQGRTGNYGYTF.

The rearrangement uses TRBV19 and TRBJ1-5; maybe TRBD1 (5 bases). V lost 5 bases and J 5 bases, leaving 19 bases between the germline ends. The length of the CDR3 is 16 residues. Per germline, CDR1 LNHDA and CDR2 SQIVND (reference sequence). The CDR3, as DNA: TGTGCCAGTAGTCAGTCGCACGGGGGTCCTCATCAGCCCCAGCATTTT. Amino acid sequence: CASSQSHGGPHQPQHF.

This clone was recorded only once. The CDR3 DNA sequence: TGTGCCAGCAGCTTCCGGGTCAATCAGCCCCAGCATTTT. Translating gives CASSFRVNQPQHF. The chain has TRBV7-2 and TRBJ1-5; D call uncertain. V was clipped by 3 bases and J by 3 bases, with 6 bases between them. CDR1 and CDR2 (germline): SGHTA, FQGNSA. The CDR3 contains 13 residues.

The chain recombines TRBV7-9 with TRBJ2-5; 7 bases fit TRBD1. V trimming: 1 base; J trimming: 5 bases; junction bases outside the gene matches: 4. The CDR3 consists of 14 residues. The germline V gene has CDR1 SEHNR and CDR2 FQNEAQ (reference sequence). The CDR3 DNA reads TGTGCCAGCAGCTTAGGAGGGGGCAGTGAGACCCAGTACTTC. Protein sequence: CASSLGGGSETQYF.

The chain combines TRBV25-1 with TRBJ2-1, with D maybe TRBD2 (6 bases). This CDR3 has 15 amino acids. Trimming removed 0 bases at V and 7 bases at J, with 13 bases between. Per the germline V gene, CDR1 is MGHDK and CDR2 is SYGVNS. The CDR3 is CASSEYGGGKNEQFF. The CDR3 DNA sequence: TGTGCCAGCAGTGAATACGGGGGAGGCAAGAATGAGCAGTTCTTC.

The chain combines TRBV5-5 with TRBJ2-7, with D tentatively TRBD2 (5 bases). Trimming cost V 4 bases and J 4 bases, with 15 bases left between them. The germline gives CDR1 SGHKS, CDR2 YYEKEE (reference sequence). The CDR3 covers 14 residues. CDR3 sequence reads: CASSTDGELYEQYV. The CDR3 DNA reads TGTGCCAGCAGCACGGACGGGGAACTTTACGAGCAGTACGTC.

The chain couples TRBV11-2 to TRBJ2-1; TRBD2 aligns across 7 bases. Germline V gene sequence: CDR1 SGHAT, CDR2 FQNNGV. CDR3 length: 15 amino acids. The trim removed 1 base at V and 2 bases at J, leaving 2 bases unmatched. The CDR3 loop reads CASSLVGRPYNEQFF. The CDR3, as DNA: TGTGCCAGCAGCTTAGTCGGGAGGCCCTACAATGAGCAGTTCTTC.